This T cell receptor beta chain came from a study of siplizumab effects on memory and regulatory T cells. Only in-frame clones appear in the TCRdb table, and some are missing; sequencing was by immunoSEQ multiplex PCR. The sample lists fewer than 100,000 clones; approximately 95% were seen once. The V and J ends lost 2 bases and 8 bases, in that order; junction bases with no gene match: 9. CDR3 size: 14 residues. CDR1 is SQVTM, CDR2 ANQGSEA, per germline. For this clone: The antigen is undetermined.

Study-level points and caveats: Suppressive activity of Tregs proliferating in siplizumab cultures remained unconfirmed. With siplizumab, cumulative frequency of CD4+ memory-derived alloreactive sequences dropped significantly. Solely a minor proportion of alloreactive clones could be assigned to unstimulated subsets. The mean Treg-derived percentage of mappable alloreactive CD4+ clones was 55% to 80% with siplizumab compared with 25% to 30% in controls.

The TCR was taken from a human donor in good health. This chain connects TRBV29-1 to TRBJ2-1; 7 bases are shared with TRBD2. The material sequenced was CD8+ T cells sorted from blood. The CDR3 reads CSVELSSGRHEQFF. Here the CDR3 DNA reads TGCAGCGTTGAACTCTCTAGCGGACGGCATGAGCAGTTCTTC.